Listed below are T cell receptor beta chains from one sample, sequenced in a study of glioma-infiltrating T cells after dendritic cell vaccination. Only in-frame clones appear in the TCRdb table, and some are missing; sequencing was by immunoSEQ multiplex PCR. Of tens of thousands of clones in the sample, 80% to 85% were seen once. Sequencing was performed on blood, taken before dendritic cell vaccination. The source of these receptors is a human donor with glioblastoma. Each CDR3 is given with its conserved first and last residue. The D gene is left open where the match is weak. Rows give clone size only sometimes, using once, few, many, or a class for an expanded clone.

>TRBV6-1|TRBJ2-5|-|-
TGTGCCACCCCTAGTATAGTAGAGACCCAGTACTTC
CATPSIVETQYF
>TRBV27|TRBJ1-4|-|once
TGTGCCAACCAGTGGCTCCCGTCGAATGAAAAACTGTTTTTT
CANQWLPSNEKLFF
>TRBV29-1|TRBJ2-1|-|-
TGCAGCGTTGCGCACAGCCTCGACAATGAGCAGTTCTTC
CSVAHSLDNEQFF
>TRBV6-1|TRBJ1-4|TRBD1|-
TGTGCCACCCGGACAGGGGGTTGGGAAAAACTGTTTTTT
CATRTGGWEKLFF
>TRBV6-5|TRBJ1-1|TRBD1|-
TGTGCCAGCAGTTACACCCGGGACAGCATGAACACTGAAGCTTTCTTT
CASSYTRDSMNTEAFF
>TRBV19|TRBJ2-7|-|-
TGTGCCACAGGGGAAGGGATCCCCTACGAGCAGTACTTC
CATGEGIPYEQYF
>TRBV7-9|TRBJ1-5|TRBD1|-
TGTGCCAGCAACTTTGAGGGGGCTCGGCAGCCCCAGCATTTT
CASNFEGARQPQHF
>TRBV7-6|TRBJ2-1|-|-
TGTGCCAGCAGCTTATCCAGACAACCAGAGCAGTTCTTC
CASSLSRQPEQFF
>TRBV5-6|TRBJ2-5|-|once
TGTGCCAGCAGCTTCGGACACGGACAAGAGACCCAGTACTTC
CASSFGHGQETQYF
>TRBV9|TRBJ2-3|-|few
TGTGCCAGCAGCGTATTAATGGATACGCAGTATTTT
CASSVLMDTQYF
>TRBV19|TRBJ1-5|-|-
TGTGCCAGTAGTATAGATCGGGATCAGCCCCAGCATTTT
CASSIDRDQPQHF
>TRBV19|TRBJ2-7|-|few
TGTGCCAGTGGGGCAGGGCCAGCCTACGAGCAGTACTTC
CASGAGPAYEQYF
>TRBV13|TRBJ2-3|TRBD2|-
TGTGCCAGCAGCCTAAGACTAGCGGGGGGATACACAGATACGCAGTATTTT
CASSLRLAGGYTDTQYF
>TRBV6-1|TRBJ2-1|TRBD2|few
TGTGCCAGCAAGCAAGCGGGGGGATGGGATGAGCAGTTCTTC
CASKQAGGWDEQFF
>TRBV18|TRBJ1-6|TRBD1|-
TGTGCCAGCTCACCACGCCAGGGGGACAATTCACCCCTCCACTTT
CASSPRQGDNSPLHF
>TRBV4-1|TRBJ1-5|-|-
TGCGCCAGCAGCCAAGATAACAGCTTTAATCAGCCCCAGCATTTT
CASSQDNSFNQPQHF
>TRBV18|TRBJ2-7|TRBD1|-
TGTGCCAGCTCACCTTTCCAGGGGGACCACGAGCAGTACTTC
CASSPFQGDHEQYF
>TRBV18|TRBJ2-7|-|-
TGTGCCAGCTCACCACGAGACAATCCCTACGAGCAGTACTTC
CASSPRDNPYEQYF
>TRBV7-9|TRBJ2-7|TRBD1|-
TGTGCCAGCAGCTCGGTAGGCACCGGGACAGCCTACGAGCAGTACTTC
CASSSVGTGTAYEQYF
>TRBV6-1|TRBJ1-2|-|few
TGTGCCAGCAGTGTCGACAGTAACTATGGCTACACCTTC
CASSVDSNYGYTF
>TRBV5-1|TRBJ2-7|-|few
TGCGCCAGCAGCGAGGGAAGCTCCTACGAGCAGTACTTC
CASSEGSSYEQYF
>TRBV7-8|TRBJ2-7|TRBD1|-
TGTGCCAGCAGCGGGGGGACAGGGGAAAGGTCCTACGAGCAGTACTTC
CASSGGTGERSYEQYF